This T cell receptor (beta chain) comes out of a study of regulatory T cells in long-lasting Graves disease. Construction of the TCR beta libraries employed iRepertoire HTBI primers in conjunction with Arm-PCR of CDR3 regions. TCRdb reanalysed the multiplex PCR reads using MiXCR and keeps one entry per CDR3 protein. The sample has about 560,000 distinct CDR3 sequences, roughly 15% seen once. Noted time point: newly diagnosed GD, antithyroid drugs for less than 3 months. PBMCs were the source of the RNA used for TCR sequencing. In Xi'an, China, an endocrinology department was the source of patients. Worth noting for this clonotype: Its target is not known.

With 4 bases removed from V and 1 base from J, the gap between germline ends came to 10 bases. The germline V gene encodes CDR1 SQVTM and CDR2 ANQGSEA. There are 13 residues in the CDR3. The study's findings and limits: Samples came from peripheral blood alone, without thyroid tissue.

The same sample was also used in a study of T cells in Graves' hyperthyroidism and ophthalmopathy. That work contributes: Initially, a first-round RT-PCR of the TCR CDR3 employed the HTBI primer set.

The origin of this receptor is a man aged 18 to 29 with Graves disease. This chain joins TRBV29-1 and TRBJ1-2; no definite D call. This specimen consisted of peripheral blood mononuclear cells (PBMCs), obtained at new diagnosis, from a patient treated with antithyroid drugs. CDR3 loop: CSVARENNYGYTF. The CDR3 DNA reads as TGCAGCGTTGCGCGGGAAAATAACTATGGCTACACCTTC.